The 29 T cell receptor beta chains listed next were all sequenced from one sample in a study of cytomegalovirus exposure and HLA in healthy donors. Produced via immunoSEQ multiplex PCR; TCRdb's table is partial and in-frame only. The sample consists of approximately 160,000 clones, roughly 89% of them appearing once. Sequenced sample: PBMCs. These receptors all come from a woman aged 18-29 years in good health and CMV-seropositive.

The CDR3 nucleotides are TGTGCCAGCAGCCCAGGACAGGGAATGGGCGACGAGCAGTACTTC. Translated, it gives CASSPGQGMGDEQYF. J is TRBJ2-7 and V is TRBV11-2; 8 bases fit TRBD1. J lost 5 bases, V lost 5 bases, and 11 bases had no gene match. Germline CDR1 and CDR2: SGHAT and FQNNGV. CDR3 length: 15 residues.

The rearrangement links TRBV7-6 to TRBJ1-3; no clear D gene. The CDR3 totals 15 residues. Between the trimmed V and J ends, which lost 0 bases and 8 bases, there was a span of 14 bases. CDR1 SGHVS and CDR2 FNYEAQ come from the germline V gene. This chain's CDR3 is CASSLAITSGDTIYF. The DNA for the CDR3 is TGTGCCAGCAGCTTAGCGATAACTAGCGGGGACACCATATATTTT. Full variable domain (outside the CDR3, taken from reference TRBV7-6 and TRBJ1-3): GAGVSQSPRYKVTKRGQDVALRCDPISGHVSLYWYRQALGQGPEFLTYFNYEAQQDKSGLPNDRFSAERPEGSISTLTIQRTEQRDSAMYRCASSLAITSGDTIYFGEGSWLTVV.

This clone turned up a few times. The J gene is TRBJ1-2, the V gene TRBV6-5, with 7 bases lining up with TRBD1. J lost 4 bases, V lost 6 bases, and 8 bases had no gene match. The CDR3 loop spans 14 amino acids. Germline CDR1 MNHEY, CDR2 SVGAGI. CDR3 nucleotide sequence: TGTGCCAGCAGGAGAGGGACAGACCTCTATGGCTACACCTTC. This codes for CASRRGTDLYGYTF.

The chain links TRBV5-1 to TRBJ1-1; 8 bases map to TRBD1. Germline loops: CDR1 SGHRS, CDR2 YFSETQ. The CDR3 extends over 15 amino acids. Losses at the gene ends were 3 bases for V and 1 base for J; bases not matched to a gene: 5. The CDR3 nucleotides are TGCGCCAGCAGCTGGCAGGGGGCAGGGAACACTGAAGCTTTCTTT. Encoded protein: CASSWQGAGNTEAFF.

The CDR3 DNA reads TGTGCCAGCAGCTTTTCAGGGGAGACTGAAGCTTTCTTT. Translating it yields CASSFSGETEAFF. V and J are TRBV7-8 and TRBJ1-1; maybe TRBD1 (6 bases). Trimming took 3 bases from V and 5 from J, leaving 10 bases between them. The CDR3 length is 13 residues. The germline V gene has CDR1 SGHVS and CDR2 FQNEAQ.

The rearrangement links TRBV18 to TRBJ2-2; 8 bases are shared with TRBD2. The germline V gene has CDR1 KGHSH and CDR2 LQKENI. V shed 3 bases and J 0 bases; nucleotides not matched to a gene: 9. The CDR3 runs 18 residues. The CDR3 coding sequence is TGTGCCAGCTCACCCGAAAAGAGCGGGAGAGCGAACACCGGGGAGCTGTTTTTT. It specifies CASSPEKSGRANTGELFF. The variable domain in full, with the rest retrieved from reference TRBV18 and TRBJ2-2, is NAGVMQNPRHLVRRRGQEARLRCSPMKGHSHVYWYRQLPEEGLKFMVYLQKENIIDESGMPKERFSAEFPKEGPSILRIQQVVRGDSAAYFCASSPEKSGRANTGELFFGEGSRLTVL.

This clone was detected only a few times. CDR3 region: CSVTGDTEAFF. For the CDR3, the DNA is TGCAGTGTTACAGGGGATACTGAAGCTTTCTTT. This chain links TRBV20-1 with TRBJ1-1; 7 positions agree with TRBD1. This CDR3 has 11 amino acids. The trim removed 7 bases at V and 5 bases at J, leaving 4 bases unmatched. The germline CDR1 and CDR2 sequences are DFQATT and SNEGSKA (reference sequence).

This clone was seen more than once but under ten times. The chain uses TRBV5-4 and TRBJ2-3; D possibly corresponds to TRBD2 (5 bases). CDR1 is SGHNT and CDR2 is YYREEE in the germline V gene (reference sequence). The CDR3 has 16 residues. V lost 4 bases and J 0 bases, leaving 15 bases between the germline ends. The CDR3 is CASSLGLYTSTDTQYF. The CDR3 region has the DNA TGTGCCAGCAGCCTTGGACTCTACACTAGCACAGATACGCAGTATTTT.

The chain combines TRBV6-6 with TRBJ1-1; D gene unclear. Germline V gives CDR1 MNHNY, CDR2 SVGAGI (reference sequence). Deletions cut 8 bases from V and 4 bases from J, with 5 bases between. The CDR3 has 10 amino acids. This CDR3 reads CASSGTEAFF. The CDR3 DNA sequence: TGTGCCAGCTCGGGCACTGAAGCTTTCTTT.

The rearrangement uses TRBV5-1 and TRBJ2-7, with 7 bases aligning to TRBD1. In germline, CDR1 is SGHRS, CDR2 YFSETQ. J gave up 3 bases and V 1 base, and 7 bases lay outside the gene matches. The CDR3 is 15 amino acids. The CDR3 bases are TGCGCCAGCAGCTTGCCTCGACAGGGAGTCTACGAGCAGTACTTC. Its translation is CASSLPRQGVYEQYF.

For the CDR3, the DNA is TGTGCCAGCAGTTTCCTGCTAGCGACCCCCTACGAGCAGTACTTC. Its translation is CASSFLLATPYEQYF. The V gene is TRBV27, the J gene TRBJ2-7, with D tentatively TRBD2 (6 bases). The CDR3 is 15 residues long. Germline V gene sequence: CDR1 MNHEY, CDR2 SMNVEV (reference sequence). With 3 bases removed from V and 2 bases from J, the gap between germline ends came to 14 bases.

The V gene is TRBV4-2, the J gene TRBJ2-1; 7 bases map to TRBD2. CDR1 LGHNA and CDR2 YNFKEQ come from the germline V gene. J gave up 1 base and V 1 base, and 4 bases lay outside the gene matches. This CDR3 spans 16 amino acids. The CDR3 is CASSQAGGTSYNEQFF. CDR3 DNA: TGTGCCAGCAGCCAAGCGGGGGGTACGTCCTACAATGAGCAGTTCTTC.

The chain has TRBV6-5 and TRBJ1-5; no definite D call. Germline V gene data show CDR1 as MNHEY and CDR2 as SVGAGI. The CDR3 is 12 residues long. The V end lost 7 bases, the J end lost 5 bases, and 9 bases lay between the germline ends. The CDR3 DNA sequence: TGTGCCAGCAAGCTACGCGATCAGCCCCAGCATTTT. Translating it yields CASKLRDQPQHF.

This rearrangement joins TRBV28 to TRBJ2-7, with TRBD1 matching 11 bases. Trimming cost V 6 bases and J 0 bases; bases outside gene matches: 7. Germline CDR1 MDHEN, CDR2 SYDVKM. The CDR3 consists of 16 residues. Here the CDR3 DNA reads TGTGCCAGCAGCAACACCGGGACAGGGGGCTCCTACGAGCAGTACTTC. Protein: CASSNTGTGGSYEQYF.

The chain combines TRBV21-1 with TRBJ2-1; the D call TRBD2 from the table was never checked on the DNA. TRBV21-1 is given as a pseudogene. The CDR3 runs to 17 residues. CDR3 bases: TGTGCCAGCAGCAAGAAGACGGTAGCTGAGAGGAATCATGAGCAGTTCTTC. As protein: CASSKKTVAERNHEQFF.

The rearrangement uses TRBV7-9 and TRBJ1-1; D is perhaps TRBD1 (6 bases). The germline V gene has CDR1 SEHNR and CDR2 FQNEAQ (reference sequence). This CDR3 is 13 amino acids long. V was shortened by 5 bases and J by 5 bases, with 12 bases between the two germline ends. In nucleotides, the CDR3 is TGTGCCAGCAGCCGCGGGGGCGATACTGAAGCTTTCTTT. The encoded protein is CASSRGGDTEAFF. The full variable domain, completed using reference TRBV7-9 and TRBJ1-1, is DTGVSQNPRHKITKRGQNVTFRCDPISEHNRLYWYRQTLGQGPEFLTYFQNEAQLEKSRLLSDRFSAERPKGSFSTLEIQRTEQGDSAMYLCASSRGGDTEAFFGQGTRLTVV.

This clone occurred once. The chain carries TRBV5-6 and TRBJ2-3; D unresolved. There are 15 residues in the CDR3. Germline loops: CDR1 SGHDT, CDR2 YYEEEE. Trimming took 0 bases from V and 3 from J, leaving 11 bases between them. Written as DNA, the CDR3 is TGTGCCAGCAGCTTGGCCTTGATCAGAACAGATACGCAGTATTTT. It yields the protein CASSLALIRTDTQYF.

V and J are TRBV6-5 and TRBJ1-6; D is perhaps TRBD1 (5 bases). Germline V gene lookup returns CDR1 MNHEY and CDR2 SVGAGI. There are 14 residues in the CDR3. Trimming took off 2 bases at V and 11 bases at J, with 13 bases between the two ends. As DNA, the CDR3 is TGTGCCAGCAGTTACGACAGTGAGTTAACACCCCTCCACTTT. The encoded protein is CASSYDSELTPLHF.

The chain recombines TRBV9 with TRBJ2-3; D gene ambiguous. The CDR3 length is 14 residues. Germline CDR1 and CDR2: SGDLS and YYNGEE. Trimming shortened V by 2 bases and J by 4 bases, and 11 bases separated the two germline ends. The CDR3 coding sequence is TGTGCCAGCAGCGTTGCGATAGTGGCAGATACGCAGTATTTT. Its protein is CASSVAIVADTQYF.

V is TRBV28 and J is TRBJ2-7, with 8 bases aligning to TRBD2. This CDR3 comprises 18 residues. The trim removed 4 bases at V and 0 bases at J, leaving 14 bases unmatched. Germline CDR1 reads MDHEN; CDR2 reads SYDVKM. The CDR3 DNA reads TGTGCCAGCAGTTCTTCAATTCGGGAGGGGCTGCCCTCCTACGAGCAGTACTTC. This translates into CASSSSIREGLPSYEQYF.

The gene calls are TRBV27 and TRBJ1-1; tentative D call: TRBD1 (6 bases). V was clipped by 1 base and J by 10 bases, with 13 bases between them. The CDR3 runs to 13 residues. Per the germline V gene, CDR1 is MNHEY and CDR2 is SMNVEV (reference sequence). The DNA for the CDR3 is TGTGCCAGCAGTTTATATGAACAGGGTCGAGCTTTCTTT. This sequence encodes CASSLYEQGRAFF.

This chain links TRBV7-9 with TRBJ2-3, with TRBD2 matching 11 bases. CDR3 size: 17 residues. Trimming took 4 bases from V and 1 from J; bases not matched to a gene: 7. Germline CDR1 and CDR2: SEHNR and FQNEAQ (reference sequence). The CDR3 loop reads CASSSRTSGLRTDTQYF. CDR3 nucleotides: TGTGCCAGCAGCTCCCGGACTAGCGGGCTACGCACAGATACGCAGTATTTT.

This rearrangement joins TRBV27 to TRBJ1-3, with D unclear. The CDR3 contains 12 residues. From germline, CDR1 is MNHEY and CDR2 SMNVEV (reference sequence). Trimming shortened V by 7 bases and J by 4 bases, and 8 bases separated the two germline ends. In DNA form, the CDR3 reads TGTGCCAGCATCGGCGGAGGAAACACCATATATTTT. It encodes CASIGGGNTIYF.

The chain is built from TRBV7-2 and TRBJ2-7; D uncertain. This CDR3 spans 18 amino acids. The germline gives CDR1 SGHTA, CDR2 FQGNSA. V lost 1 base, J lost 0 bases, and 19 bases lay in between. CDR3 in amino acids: CASSLESSGSANSYEQYF. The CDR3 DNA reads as TGTGCCAGCAGCTTAGAAAGTTCCGGGTCGGCGAACTCCTACGAGCAGTACTTC.

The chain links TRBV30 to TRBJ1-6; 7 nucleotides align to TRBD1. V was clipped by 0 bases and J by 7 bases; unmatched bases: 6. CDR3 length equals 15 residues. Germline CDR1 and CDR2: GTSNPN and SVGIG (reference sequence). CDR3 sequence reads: CAWSVSRGVNSPLHF. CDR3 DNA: TGTGCCTGGAGTGTATCCAGGGGGGTAAATTCACCCCTCCACTTT.

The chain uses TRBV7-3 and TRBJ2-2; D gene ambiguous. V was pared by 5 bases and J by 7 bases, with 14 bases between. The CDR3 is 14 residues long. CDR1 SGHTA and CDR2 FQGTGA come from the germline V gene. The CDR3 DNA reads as TGTGCCAGCAGCCAATGGGCTATGGGCGGGGAGCTGTTTTTT. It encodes CASSQWAMGGELFF.

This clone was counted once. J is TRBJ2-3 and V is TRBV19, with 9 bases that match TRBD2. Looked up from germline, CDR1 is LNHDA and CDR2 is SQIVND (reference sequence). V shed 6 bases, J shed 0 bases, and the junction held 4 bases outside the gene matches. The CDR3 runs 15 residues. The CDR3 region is CASSRLAVSTDTQYF. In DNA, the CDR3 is TGTGCCAGTAGCCGACTAGCGGTAAGCACAGATACGCAGTATTTT.

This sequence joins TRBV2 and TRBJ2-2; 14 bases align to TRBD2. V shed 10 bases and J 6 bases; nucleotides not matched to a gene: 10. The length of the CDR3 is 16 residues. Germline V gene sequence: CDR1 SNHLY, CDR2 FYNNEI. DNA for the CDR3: TGTGCCACACGCATGGGACTAGCGGGAGAGGCCGGGGAGCTGTTTTTT. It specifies CATRMGLAGEAGELFF.

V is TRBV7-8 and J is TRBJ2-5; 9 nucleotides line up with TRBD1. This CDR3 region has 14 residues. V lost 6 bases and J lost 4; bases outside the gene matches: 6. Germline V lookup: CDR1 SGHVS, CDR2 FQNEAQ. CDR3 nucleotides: TGTGCCAGCAGGGGGGACAGGGTGTCAGAGACCCAGTACTTC. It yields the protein CASRGDRVSETQYF.